This TCR beta chain emerged from a study of blood T cell repertoires in COVID-19. Study overall: PBMCs, B-cell-depleted T cells, or T cells were the source of the cDNA or gDNA that made up the material.

Profiling relied on immunoSEQ multiplex PCR, and the TCRdb table lists in-frame clones only, not all of them. Here the sample spans about 160,000 clones, under 90% being singletons. Everyone who took part was about 18 to 90 years old, and they came from about 25 US areas. Each participant's cohort was designated according to participant-reported clinical history. This CDR3 contains 13 residues. Per the germline V gene, CDR1 is PRHDT and CDR2 is FYEKMQ (reference sequence). V was trimmed by 0 bases and J by 6 bases, leaving 8 bases between them. The V call is TRBV13, the J call TRBJ1-1, with D hard to call. This TCR was sampled from an older woman who had recovered from COVID-19. The sample consisted of PBMCs or T cells enriched from blood (not recorded which). The CDR3 spells CASSLGHGAEAFF. The CDR3 DNA sequence: TGTGCCAGCAGCTTAGGACATGGAGCTGAAGCTTTCTTT.